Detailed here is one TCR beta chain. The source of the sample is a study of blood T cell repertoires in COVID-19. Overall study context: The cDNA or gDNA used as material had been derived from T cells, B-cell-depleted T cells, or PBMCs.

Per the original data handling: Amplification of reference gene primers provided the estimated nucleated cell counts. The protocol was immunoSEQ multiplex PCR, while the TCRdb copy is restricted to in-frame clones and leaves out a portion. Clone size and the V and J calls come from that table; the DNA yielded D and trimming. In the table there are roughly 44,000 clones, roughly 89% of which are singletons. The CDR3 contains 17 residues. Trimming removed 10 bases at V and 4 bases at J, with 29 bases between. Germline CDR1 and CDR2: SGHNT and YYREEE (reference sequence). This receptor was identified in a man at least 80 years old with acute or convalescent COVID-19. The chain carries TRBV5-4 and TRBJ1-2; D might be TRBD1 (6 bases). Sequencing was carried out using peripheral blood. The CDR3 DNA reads TGTGCCTCACGGGGGGGCAGGGCCGACTTAGGGTTCTATGGCTACACCTTC. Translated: CASRGGRADLGFYGYTF.